This TCR beta chain stems from a study of monozygotic twins with inflammatory bowel disease. General study findings and limits: A distinction between different T cell subtypes was not possible. Heterogeneous immunosuppressive treatment regimens may have introduced variability into patient repertoires.

It was about 4,000 ng of total RNA that each TCR library used. TCRdb re-analyzed the 5' RACE reads; it lists each CDR3 protein once, without DNA. This table holds about 150,000 distinct CDR3 sequences. Notes on this clonotype: Its antigen is undetermined.

Germline lookup yields CDR1 DFQATT and CDR2 SNEGSKA (reference sequence). The CDR3 runs to 13 residues. This TCR was recovered from a human donor with ulcerative colitis or Crohn's disease, or a healthy co-twin of an affected twin (not recorded which). J is TRBJ1-1 and V is TRBV20-1; as DNA is missing, the TRBD1 call by TCRdb cannot be tested. The sample taken for sequencing was blood. The CDR3 reads CSAKGQMNTEAFF.